One and the same sample provided the 32 T cell receptor beta chains below, sequenced in a study of shared clonotypes between healthy human individuals. This table comes from immunoSEQ multiplex PCR, and its TCRdb copy is limited to in-frame clones, with some not included. The table includes about 2.4 million clones, 80% to 95% detected once. Specimen: naive CD4+ T cells from PBMCs. This sample's subset: CD45RA+ positively selected. These receptor sequences come from a man younger than 35 in good health. Some clones in this sample may be carry-over from other donors' samples.

The chain combines TRBV18 with TRBJ2-2; D is unresolved. The germline CDR1 and CDR2 sequences are KGHSH and LQKENI. Trimming stripped 2 bases from V and 4 bases from J, with 14 bases between. CDR3 length: 16 residues. The CDR3 DNA reads TGTGCCAGCTCACCATCCTCGCCCAGGTCCACCGGGGAGCTGTTTTTT. This translates into CASSPSSPRSTGELFF.

The genes are TRBV4-2 and TRBJ1-4; D gene ambiguous. The CDR3 has 14 amino acids. Trimming took off 0 bases at V and 8 bases at J, with 10 bases between the two ends. Germline V gene lookup returns CDR1 LGHNA and CDR2 YNFKEQ. The CDR3 DNA is TGTGCCAGCAGCCAAGATCGGTTAGGGGAAAAACTGTTTTTT. Its translation: CASSQDRLGEKLFF.

The rearrangement uses TRBV28 and TRBJ2-7; maybe TRBD1 (5 bases). The germline gives CDR1 MDHEN, CDR2 SYDVKM. The V gene lost 11 bases and the J gene lost 12 bases, with 26 bases spanning the gap. The CDR3 sequence is 13 residues long. CDR3 DNA: TGTGCCGCCAGCAGTTTAAGTCGCCAGGGCGCGTACTTC. It is translated as CAASSLSRQGAYF.

This clone was found once. The chain combines TRBV6-5 with TRBJ2-3, with 12 bases fitting TRBD2. The germline V gene has CDR1 MNHEY and CDR2 SVGAGI. The ends lost 6 bases at V and 7 bases at J; junction bases unmatched: 8. The CDR3 totals 15 residues. CDR3 nucleotide sequence: TGTGCCAGCAGCCGACTAGCGGGAGATATAAATACGCAGTATTTT. This encodes CASSRLAGDINTQYF.

This clone was detected once. This chain connects TRBV15 to TRBJ1-2; possible D gene TRBD1, 6 bases. V was clipped by 0 bases and J by 4 bases, with 15 bases between them. Germline loops: CDR1 LNHNV, CDR2 YYDKDF (reference sequence). This CDR3 is 16 amino acids long. Here the CDR3 DNA reads TGTGCCACCAGCAGAGATTTGGGGGGCGCGACCTATGGCTACACCTTC. Translation gives CATSRDLGGATYGYTF.

The genes are TRBV11-3 and TRBJ2-1, with 7 positions matching TRBD2. Germline trimming cut 6 bases from V and 5 bases from J; bases unmatched to any gene: 16. This CDR3 is built from 17 residues. Per the germline V gene, CDR1 is SGHNT and CDR2 is YENEEA. The CDR3 sequence is CASSLGGGRGNDNEQFF. CDR3 coding DNA: TGTGCCAGCAGTCTAGGAGGCGGGAGAGGTAACGACAATGAGCAGTTCTTC.

This clone was found once. This chain joins TRBV27 and TRBJ1-2; TRBD1 agrees at 7 bases. CDR1 and CDR2 (germline): MNHEY, SMNVEV (reference sequence). The CDR3 consists of 15 residues. V lost 4 bases to trimming and J lost 6 bases; unmatched junction nucleotides: 11. The CDR3 coding sequence is TGTGCCAGCAGTTCTCTAGGAGGGGGCGAAGATGGCTACACCTTC. Protein product: CASSSLGGGEDGYTF.

In its sample, this clone was seen once. The chain links TRBV4-2 to TRBJ2-1; D is ambiguous. Germline CDR1 and CDR2: LGHNA and YNFKEQ. The V end lost 5 bases, the J end lost 2 bases, and 13 bases lay between the germline ends. This CDR3 has 15 residues. DNA for the CDR3: TGTGCCAGCAGCTTTTACGGGCAGCCCTACAATGAGCAGTTCTTC. It translates to CASSFYGQPYNEQFF.

The V and J genes are TRBV5-4 and TRBJ2-1; 9 bases agree with TRBD2. The CDR3 loop spans 15 amino acids. The germline V gene encodes CDR1 SGHNT and CDR2 YYREEE (reference sequence). Trimming removed 1 base from V and 4 bases from J; junction bases left unmatched: 3. Here the CDR3 DNA reads TGTGCCAGCAGCTTGCAGGCGGGAGGGTACAATGAGCAGTTCTTC. Its translation is CASSLQAGGYNEQFF.

This chain joins TRBV19 and TRBJ1-5, with no clear D. Trimming shortened V by 3 bases and J by 0 bases, and 12 bases separated the two germline ends. Germline values: CDR1 LNHDA, CDR2 SQIVND (reference sequence). CDR3 length: 16 residues. CDR3 DNA: TGTGCCAGTAGTATTGACTATGTCGTTAGCAATCAGCCCCAGCATTTT. It is translated as CASSIDYVVSNQPQHF.

The rearrangement links TRBV7-2 to TRBJ2-2; D is uncertain. CDR3 length equals 13 residues. Trimming shortened V by 5 bases and J by 3 bases, and 7 bases separated the two germline ends. Germline loops: CDR1 SGHTA, CDR2 FQGNSA. In nucleotides, the CDR3 is TGTGCCAGCAGCCCCACATACACCGGGGAGCTGTTTTTT. Its protein product is CASSPTYTGELFF.

The V and J genes are TRBV6-5 and TRBJ2-7; a possible D gene is TRBD1 (6 bases). CDR1 and CDR2 (germline): MNHEY, SVGAGI. There are 14 residues in the CDR3. Trimming removed 4 bases from V and 7 bases from J, with 17 bases in between. As DNA, the CDR3 is TGTGCCAGCAGTTCTTCCCTTCCCAGGGGTGAGCAGTACTTC. It specifies CASSSSLPRGEQYF.

The rearrangement uses TRBV2 and TRBJ2-7; 7 nucleotides line up with TRBD2. The CDR3 spans 11 residues. J was trimmed by 7 bases and V by 7 bases; bases with no gene match: 4. From germline, CDR1 is SNHLY and CDR2 FYNNEI. The CDR3 loop reads CASTLGGEQYF. CDR3 nucleotide sequence: TGTGCCAGCACCCTCGGGGGGGAGCAGTACTTC.

This chain uses TRBV28 with TRBJ1-2; the match to TRBD1 covers 7 bases. Trimming took 6 bases from V and 1 from J; bases not matched to a gene: 8. The CDR3 is 15 amino acids. The germline CDR1 and CDR2 sequences are MDHEN and SYDVKM. The CDR3 is CASSHDRAYNYGYTF. CDR3 nucleotide sequence: TGTGCCAGCAGCCACGACAGGGCCTATAACTATGGCTACACCTTC.

The chain is built from TRBV5-1 and TRBJ2-3, with 13 positions matching TRBD2. This CDR3 has 16 amino acids. Germline CDR1 is SGHRS and CDR2 is YFSETQ. The trim removed 5 bases at V and 4 bases at J, leaving 7 bases unmatched. CDR3 nucleotide sequence: TGCGCCAGCAGGGGACTAGCGGGAAATGCGGCAGATACGCAGTATTTT. It yields the protein CASRGLAGNAADTQYF.

V and J are TRBV27 and TRBJ1-1; D not certain. Trimming cost V 3 bases and J 7 bases, with 6 bases left between them. The CDR3 contains 11 residues. The germline CDR1 and CDR2 sequences are MNHEY and SMNVEV (reference sequence). CDR3 region: CASSFLNEAFF. CDR3 nucleotides: TGTGCCAGCAGTTTCCTAAATGAAGCTTTCTTT.

This chain uses TRBV7-2 with TRBJ2-3; TRBD1 agrees at 9 bases. Trimming took 0 bases from V and 0 from J; bases not matched to a gene: 1. The CDR3 has 16 residues. The germline gives CDR1 SGHTA, CDR2 FQGNSA. The DNA for the CDR3 is TGTGCCAGCAGCTTAGCCGACAGGGGGAGCACAGATACGCAGTATTTT. This codes for CASSLADRGSTDTQYF.

The chain employs TRBV27 and TRBJ1-2, with a possible D match to TRBD1 (5 bases). CDR3 length: 16 residues. Germline CDR1 MNHEY, CDR2 SMNVEV (reference sequence). Trimming removed 2 bases from V and 4 bases from J, with 17 bases in between. The CDR3 spells CASSLLSGGVGYGYTF. The DNA of the CDR3 is TGTGCCAGCAGTTTACTTTCGGGAGGGGTGGGCTATGGCTACACCTTC.

The V call is TRBV25-1, the J call TRBJ2-7; D uncertain. Germline assignment: CDR1 MGHDK and CDR2 SYGVNS. The CDR3 totals 12 residues. V dropped 2 bases and J dropped 9 bases, with 11 bases sitting between them. The CDR3 sequence is CASSEEFLGQYF. The DNA for the CDR3 is TGTGCCAGCAGTGAAGAATTCTTGGGGCAGTACTTC.

This clone was picked up one time. J is TRBJ2-3 and V is TRBV7-9; TRBD2 aligns across 9 bases. The CDR3 runs 16 residues. The germline gives CDR1 SEHNR, CDR2 FQNEAQ (reference sequence). Unmatched junction bases numbered 6, after V lost 0 bases and J lost 5 bases. CDR3 DNA sequence: TGTGCCAGCAGCTTAGCGGCGGGAGGGCCCATAGATACGCAGTATTTT. Its translation is CASSLAAGGPIDTQYF.

Comments on this clone: The same CDR3 can be traced to other DNA sequences in this sample. The chain recombines TRBV18 with TRBJ1-2, with TRBD1 matching 8 bases. The CDR3 totals 14 residues. From germline, CDR1 is KGHSH and CDR2 LQKENI. J gave up 4 bases and V 6 bases, and 7 bases lay outside the gene matches. CDR3 nucleotide sequence: TGTGCCAGCTCGCCTGGACAGGGAACCTATGGCTACACCTTC. Translation gives CASSPGQGTYGYTF.

The count of this clone is one. This chain uses TRBV4-1 with TRBJ2-1; no clear D. The CDR3 has 15 residues. CDR1 is MGHRA and CDR2 is YSYEKL in the germline V gene. The V end lost 1 base, the J end lost 8 bases, and 15 bases lay between the germline ends. The CDR3 is CASSQVVRSVDEQFF. CDR3 bases: TGCGCCAGCAGCCAAGTCGTGCGCTCAGTGGATGAGCAGTTCTTC.

The chain is built from TRBV5-4 and TRBJ1-3; D perhaps matches TRBD1 (6 bases). V was cut by 6 bases and J by 3 bases, with 16 bases left in between. The CDR3 sequence is 15 residues long. The germline gives CDR1 SGHNT, CDR2 YYREEE (reference sequence). In nucleotides, the CDR3 is TGTGCCAGCACCAGTCGAGGGGGGCATGGAAACACCATATATTTT. Protein sequence: CASTSRGGHGNTIYF.

The chain links TRBV7-3 to TRBJ2-5; no reliable D call. The V end lost 5 bases, the J end lost 2 bases, and 12 bases lay between the germline ends. From germline, CDR1 is SGHTA and CDR2 FQGTGA. This CDR3 has 14 residues. DNA for the CDR3: TGTGCCAGCAGCCCGGACGGTAATCAAGAGACCCAGTACTTC. Its protein is CASSPDGNQETQYF.

This chain connects TRBV27 to TRBJ1-5; 7 bases align to TRBD1. Looked up from germline, CDR1 is MNHEY and CDR2 is SMNVEV (reference sequence). The V gene end was trimmed by 6 bases and the J gene end by 6 bases; junction bases not matched to a gene: 8. The CDR3 covers 14 residues. The CDR3 DNA follows: TGTGCCAGCAGCCCCGGGACAGAAGGTCAGCCCCAGCATTTT. This codes for CASSPGTEGQPQHF.

V gene TRBV10-3 combines with J gene TRBJ2-7, with 7 bases fitting TRBD2. Trimming removed 6 bases from V and 6 bases from J; junction bases left unmatched: 26. This CDR3 region has 19 residues. CDR1 ENHRY and CDR2 SYGVKD come from the germline V gene. In DNA, the CDR3 is TGTGCCATCAGAAACAACCGGGACGGAGACGGACTAGGGTACGGCGAGCAGTACTTC. It specifies CAIRNNRDGDGLGYGEQYF.

The chain joins TRBV30 to TRBJ1-1; TRBD1 matches 9 bases. The ends lost 4 bases at V and 0 bases at J; junction bases unmatched: 6. The CDR3 extends over 15 amino acids. CDR1 is GTSNPN and CDR2 is SVGIG in the germline V gene (reference sequence). As DNA, the CDR3 is TGTGCCTGGAAATACAGGGGGCCAATGAACACTGAAGCTTTCTTT. Its translation is CAWKYRGPMNTEAFF.

The genes are TRBV5-1 and TRBJ2-5; D not resolved. The germline V gene has CDR1 SGHRS and CDR2 YFSETQ. The V gene lost 0 bases and the J gene lost 5 bases, with 11 bases spanning the gap. The CDR3 has 14 residues. The CDR3 nucleotides are TGCGCCAGCAGCTTGGGAGTCCCCAGGGAGACCCAGTACTTC. It translates to CASSLGVPRETQYF.

This sequence joins TRBV27 and TRBJ2-1, with 10 bases fitting TRBD1. The CDR3 contains 15 residues. Trimming took 5 bases from V and 14 from J; bases not matched to a gene: 15. Per germline, CDR1 MNHEY and CDR2 SMNVEV (reference sequence). The CDR3 DNA sequence: TGTGCCAGCAGTGCTACCGGGACAGGGGCCAGGGACAAGTTCTTC. It encodes CASSATGTGARDKFF.

V and J are TRBV28 and TRBJ2-7; no clear D gene. The length of the CDR3 is 16 residues. Germline V CDR1 and CDR2: MDHEN, SYDVKM. V shed 2 bases and J shed 0 bases, with 14 bases lying between them. The CDR3 nucleotides read TGTGCCAGCAGTTTACTCACAGCGCCGCACTCCTACGAGCAGTACTTC. Translated, it gives CASSLLTAPHSYEQYF.

CDR3 DNA sequence: TGTGCCATCAGCCCCGGTGGGGGAAACACCATATATTTT. Translated, it gives CAISPGGGNTIYF. The chain employs TRBV10-3 and TRBJ1-3; D not resolved. Trimming removed 6 bases from V and 4 bases from J, with 10 bases in between. Germline V gene data show CDR1 as ENHRY and CDR2 as SYGVKD. The CDR3 consists of 13 residues.

The chain joins TRBV11-2 to TRBJ2-7; TRBD1 matches 9 bases. Germline trimming cut 4 bases from V and 3 bases from J; bases unmatched to any gene: 4. The CDR3 has 14 amino acids. Per the germline V gene, CDR1 is SGHAT and CDR2 is FQNNGV. The CDR3 loop reads CASSSGTGNYEQYF. CDR3 bases: TGTGCCAGCAGCTCCGGGACAGGGAACTACGAGCAGTACTTC.